The 11 T cell receptor beta chains presented below share a single source sample, sequenced in a study of cytomegalovirus exposure and HLA in healthy donors. The primer mix had 60 Vbeta and 13 Jbeta primers. Libraries were prepared by immunoSEQ multiplex PCR; TCRdb keeps only in-frame clonotypes and omits some of them. Among some 100,000 clones listed, about 72% were seen once. Sequencing used PBMCs. These receptors were collected from a man aged 45-65 years in good health and CMV-seropositive.

The gene calls are TRBV2 and TRBJ2-7; 13 positions match TRBD2. CDR1 and CDR2 (germline): SNHLY, FYNNEI. This CDR3 spans 12 amino acids. V gave up 9 bases and J gave up 7 bases; unmatched junction bases: 3. Written as DNA, the CDR3 is TGTGCCAGACCGGGACTAGCGGGGGAGCAGTACTTC. Residues: CARPGLAGEQYF.

The J gene is TRBJ2-6, the V gene TRBV14; D possibly corresponds to TRBD2 (6 bases). Germline CDR1 and CDR2: SGHDN and FVKESK. Between the trimmed V and J ends, which lost 3 bases and 0 bases, there was a span of 9 bases. The CDR3 length is 16 residues. CDR3 protein: CASSHWRDSGANVLTF. The CDR3 DNA is TGTGCCAGCAGCCATTGGAGGGACTCTGGGGCCAACGTCCTGACTTTC.

The chain has TRBV10-3 and TRBJ1-5; tentatively, D is TRBD1 (5 bases). The CDR3 consists of 17 residues. Germline CDR1 and CDR2: ENHRY and SYGVKD. Between the trimmed V and J ends, which lost 3 bases and 4 bases, there was a span of 19 bases. The CDR3 sequence: CAISDLVGAGGNQPQHF. DNA of the CDR3: TGTGCCATCAGTGATTTAGTAGGGGCCGGTGGAAATCAGCCCCAGCATTTT.

This clone was seen once. This chain connects TRBV5-1 to TRBJ2-5, with 7 bases that match TRBD2. V shed 2 bases, J shed 4 bases, and the junction held 14 bases outside the gene matches. The CDR3 has 17 amino acids. CDR1 and CDR2 (germline): SGHRS, YFSETQ. CDR3 residues: CASSFGAGQAGTETQYF. In DNA form, the CDR3 reads TGCGCCAGCAGCTTTGGCGCGGGGCAAGCGGGAACAGAGACCCAGTACTTC.

The V gene is TRBV6-6, the J gene TRBJ2-2; 10 nucleotides line up with TRBD2. The CDR3 runs to 16 residues. Germline CDR1 is MNHNY and CDR2 is SVGAGI (reference sequence). The V segment lost 7 bases and the J segment 4 bases; nucleotides outside the gene matches: 9. The DNA of the CDR3 is TGTGCCAGCACCGCTAGCGGGAGATTGGCCACCGGGGAGCTGTTTTTT. The encoded protein is CASTASGRLATGELFF.

This clone was picked up a small number of times. This chain uses TRBV10-3 with TRBJ1-1; TRBD1 matches 8 bases. Germline-derived CDR1 and CDR2 are ENHRY and SYGVKD. There are 17 residues in the CDR3. J gave up 0 bases and V 2 bases, and 8 bases lay outside the gene matches. The CDR3 sequence: CAISEPPTGDLNTEAFF. As DNA, the CDR3 is TGTGCCATCAGTGAGCCCCCGACAGGGGATCTGAACACTGAAGCTTTCTTT.

This clone was seen a handful of times. The chain joins TRBV19 to TRBJ2-1; 7 bases are shared with TRBD1. The CDR3 length is 16 residues. V shed 6 bases, J shed 2 bases, and the junction held 10 bases outside the gene matches. Germline CDR1 is LNHDA and CDR2 is SQIVND (reference sequence). In DNA, the CDR3 is TGTGCCAGTAGCGGGACAGCCCAAGGGCCCTACAATGAGCAGTTCTTC. This translates into CASSGTAQGPYNEQFF.

The V and J genes are TRBV15 and TRBJ1-2; D unresolved. CDR3 length: 15 amino acids. Per germline, CDR1 LNHNV and CDR2 YYDKDF (reference sequence). Trimming shortened V by 5 bases and J by 1 base, and 14 bases separated the two germline ends. The CDR3 DNA follows: TGTGCCACCAGCTCAGGAGGAGGGATTAACTATGGCTACACCTTC. As protein: CATSSGGGINYGYTF.

This chain uses TRBV19 with TRBJ2-5; D gene unclear. TRBJ2-7 matches the DNA end more closely, so the J call is doubtful. Germline V gives CDR1 LNHDA, CDR2 SQIVND (reference sequence). This CDR3 has 14 amino acids. The CDR3 is CASSISRDNYEQYF. CDR3 sequence (DNA): TGTGCCAGTAGTATAAGTAGAGATAACTACGAGCAGTACTTC.

The CDR3: CASSYDSGDTQYF. The CDR3 nucleotides are TGTGCCAGCAGTTACGACAGTGGAGATACGCAGTATTTT. V and J are TRBV6-6 and TRBJ2-3, with D possibly TRBD1 on 5 matching bases. The CDR3 consists of 13 residues. Germline V gene sequence: CDR1 MNHNY, CDR2 SVGAGI (reference sequence). Trimming pared 2 bases from V and 5 bases from J, leaving 8 bases between.

The chain joins TRBV6-5 to TRBJ1-1; no definite D call. Deletions cut 0 bases from V and 7 bases from J, with 6 bases between. The CDR3 has 12 residues. Germline assignment: CDR1 MNHEY and CDR2 SVGAGI. CDR3 in amino acids: CASSYSAGEAFF. In DNA form, the CDR3 reads TGTGCCAGCAGTTACTCGGCAGGTGAAGCTTTCTTT.